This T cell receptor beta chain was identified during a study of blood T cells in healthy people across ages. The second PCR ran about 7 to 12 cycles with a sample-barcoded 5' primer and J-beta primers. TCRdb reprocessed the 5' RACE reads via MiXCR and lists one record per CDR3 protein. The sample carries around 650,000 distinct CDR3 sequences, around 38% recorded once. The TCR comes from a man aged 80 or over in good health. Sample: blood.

In DNA form, the CDR3 reads TGTGCCAGCAGTTACATAAGCGGGGGAAGCACAGATACGCAGTATTTT. Amino acids: CASSYISGGSTDTQYF. The chain couples TRBV6-2 or TRBV6-3 to TRBJ2-3, with 8 bases matching TRBD2. Germline V gives CDR1 MNHEY, CDR2 SVGEGT. The CDR3 has 16 residues. Trimming removed 2 bases from V and 0 bases from J; junction bases left unmatched: 4.